The rows below give T cell receptor beta chains drawn from one sample of a study of T cells after posttransplantation cyclophosphamide. The method was immunoSEQ multiplex PCR; TCRdb's version includes in-frame clones alone and lacks a portion of them. The specimen has over 30,000 clones, none found just once. Sequences were obtained from PBMCs. These receptors were obtained from a woman aged 50 to 60 in good health and a related stem cell transplant donor. CDR3s include the opening cysteine and the closing phenylalanine or tryptophan. The order of the fields is J gene, V gene, clone size, D gene, CDR3 protein, CDR3 DNA. A D gene is named only where the DNA matches it firmly. Only part of the rows carry a size: once, few, many, or a class if the clone is expanded.

j_gene: TRBJ1-1; v_gene: TRBV7-9; abundance: many; d_gene: .; CDR3aa: CASCRVADTEAFF; CDR3nt: TGTGCCAGCTGTCGTGTGGCGGACACTGAGGCTTTCTTT
j_gene: TRBJ1-2; v_gene: TRBV15; abundance: .; d_gene: .; CDR3aa: CATSEGQPEANYGYTF; CDR3nt: TGTGCCACCAGCGAAGGACAGCCGGAAGCTAACTATGGCTACACCTTC
j_gene: TRBJ2-3; v_gene: TRBV4-2; abundance: many; d_gene: .; CDR3aa: CASSQPGTSTDTQYF; CDR3nt: TGTGCCAGCAGCCAACCAGGGACTTCCACAGATACGCAGTATTTT
j_gene: TRBJ1-5; v_gene: TRBV4-1; abundance: many; d_gene: .; CDR3aa: CASSPEDGQYNQPQHF; CDR3nt: TGCGCCAGCAGCCCTGAGGACGGACAGTACAATCAGCCCCAGCATTTT
j_gene: TRBJ1-1; v_gene: TRBV5-1; abundance: many; d_gene: .; CDR3aa: CASSLEPRVGTEAFF; CDR3nt: TGCGCCAGCAGCTTGGAACCACGGGTCGGCACTGAAGCTTTCTTT
j_gene: TRBJ2-1; v_gene: TRBV5-1; abundance: many; d_gene: TRBD2; CDR3aa: CASSLAPSGGVNEQFF; CDR3nt: TGCGCCAGCAGCTTGGCCCCTAGCGGGGGAGTAAATGAGCAGTTCTTC
j_gene: TRBJ2-3; v_gene: TRBV10-2; abundance: many; d_gene: .; CDR3aa: CASRDFNTDTQYF; CDR3nt: TGCGCCAGCAGGGACTTCAACACAGATACGCAGTATTTT
j_gene: TRBJ2-7; v_gene: TRBV6-5; abundance: .; d_gene: TRBD2; CDR3aa: CASSYSRGGYEQYF; CDR3nt: TGTGCCAGCAGTTACTCCCGGGGGGGTTACGAGCAGTACTTC
j_gene: TRBJ1-4; v_gene: TRBV7-2; abundance: many; d_gene: TRBD1; CDR3aa: CASSLPTGAPTNEKLFF; CDR3nt: TGTGCCAGCAGCTTACCTACAGGGGCTCCAACTAATGAAAAACTGTTTTTT
j_gene: TRBJ2-1; v_gene: TRBV27; abundance: many; d_gene: TRBD2; CDR3aa: CASTRGTSGDNEQFF; CDR3nt: TGTGCCAGCACCCGAGGGACTAGCGGGGACAATGAGCAGTTCTTC
j_gene: TRBJ2-1; v_gene: TRBV5-6; abundance: many; d_gene: .; CDR3aa: CASSFQGGPTYNEQFF; CDR3nt: TGTGCCAGCAGCTTCCAAGGCGGCCCCACCTACAATGAGCAGTTCTTC
j_gene: TRBJ1-6; v_gene: TRBV18; abundance: many; d_gene: .; CDR3aa: CASSGRQPSNSPLHF; CDR3nt: TGTGCCAGCTCTGGAAGACAGCCGTCTAATTCACCCCTCCACTTT
j_gene: TRBJ2-1; v_gene: TRBV5-1; abundance: many; d_gene: .; CDR3aa: CASSLDRTGNEQFF; CDR3nt: TGCGCCAGCAGCTTGGACAGGACGGGCAATGAGCAGTTCTTC
j_gene: TRBJ2-5; v_gene: TRBV5-6; abundance: .; d_gene: .; CDR3aa: CASSLDRTDFEQYF; CDR3nt: TGTGCCAGCAGCTTGGACAGGACAGACTTTGAGCAGTACTTC
j_gene: TRBJ1-6; v_gene: TRBV6-1; abundance: many; d_gene: .; CDR3aa: CASIKQLDSPLHF; CDR3nt: TGTGCCAGCATAAAACAGTTGGATTCACCCCTCCACTTT
j_gene: TRBJ2-7; v_gene: TRBV4-1; abundance: few; d_gene: .; CDR3aa: CASSQGGHEPYEQYF; CDR3nt: TGCGCCAGCAGCCAAGGGGGACACGAACCCTACGAGCAGTACTTC
j_gene: TRBJ1-4; v_gene: TRBV6-5; abundance: many; d_gene: .; CDR3aa: CASSFNYRWEKEKLFF; CDR3nt: TGTGCCAGCAGTTTCAACTACAGGTGGGAAAAGGAAAAACTGTTTTTT
j_gene: TRBJ1-2; v_gene: TRBV30; abundance: many; d_gene: .; CDR3aa: CAWSPLGRPYGYTF; CDR3nt: TGTGCCTGGAGCCCCCTTGGCAGGCCCTATGGCTACACCTTC
j_gene: TRBJ1-1; v_gene: TRBV10-3; abundance: many; d_gene: .; CDR3aa: CAISDPGLEAFF; CDR3nt: TGTGCCATCAGTGATCCGGGACTTGAAGCTTTCTTT
j_gene: TRBJ2-4; v_gene: TRBV11-3; abundance: few; d_gene: TRBD2; CDR3aa: CASSLTRTSGAEAKNIQYF; CDR3nt: TGTGCCAGCAGCTTAACTCGGACTAGCGGGGCCGAAGCCAAAAACATTCAGTACTTC
j_gene: TRBJ2-7; v_gene: TRBV7-9; abundance: many; d_gene: TRBD1; CDR3aa: CASSLGTGGLLEQYF; CDR3nt: TGTGCCAGCAGCTTAGGGACAGGGGGCTTACTCGAGCAGTACTTC
j_gene: TRBJ1-2; v_gene: TRBV5-1; abundance: many; d_gene: .; CDR3aa: CASSPGSTNYGYTF; CDR3nt: TGCGCCAGCAGCCCGGGATCAACTAACTATGGCTACACCTTC
j_gene: TRBJ2-7; v_gene: TRBV7-2; abundance: many; d_gene: TRBD1; CDR3aa: CASSLERGREQYF; CDR3nt: TGTGCCAGCAGCTTAGAGAGGGGGCGGGAGCAGTACTTC
j_gene: TRBJ1-5; v_gene: TRBV12-5; abundance: many; d_gene: TRBD1; CDR3aa: CASGPTGTGGNQPQHF; CDR3nt: TGTGCTAGTGGTCCCACCGGGACAGGGGGCAATCAGCCCCAGCATTTT
j_gene: TRBJ1-5; v_gene: TRBV10-3; abundance: many; d_gene: .; CDR3aa: CAISESTVPNQPQHF; CDR3nt: TGTGCCATCAGTGAGTCTACGGTTCCGAATCAGCCCCAGCATTTT
j_gene: TRBJ1-2; v_gene: TRBV14; abundance: many; d_gene: .; CDR3aa: CASSLFGEWNYGYTF; CDR3nt: TGTGCCAGCAGCCTCTTCGGGGAGTGGAACTATGGCTACACCTTC
j_gene: TRBJ1-5; v_gene: TRBV9; abundance: many; d_gene: TRBD1; CDR3aa: CASSSPRDRGPESNQPQHF; CDR3nt: TGTGCCAGCAGCTCTCCCCGGGACAGGGGGCCGGAAAGCAATCAGCCCCAGCATTTT
j_gene: TRBJ1-2; v_gene: TRBV4-1; abundance: many; d_gene: .; CDR3aa: CASSDRGGENYGYTF; CDR3nt: TGCGCCAGCAGCGACCGCGGGGGCGAGAACTATGGCTACACCTTC
j_gene: TRBJ1-5; v_gene: TRBV19; abundance: many; d_gene: .; CDR3aa: CASSRVISAGSNQPQHF; CDR3nt: TGTGCCAGTAGTAGGGTAATCTCGGCAGGGTCTAATCAGCCCCAGCATTTT